This is a list of T cell receptor beta chains from one sample in a study of post-analysis software for immune sequencing data. TCRdb used MiXCR to reprocess the PCR reads, holding one entry per CDR3 protein. This table has roughly 400,000 distinct CDR3 sequences, approximately 39% appearing once. Sequencing was performed on blood. The origin of the receptors is a girl aged 2 to 9 with multiple sclerosis. Both conserved end residues are part of each CDR3. A D gene is named only where the DNA matches it firmly. Size is omitted from some rows. Given values are once, few, many or a class for expanded clones.

v_call: TRBV7-6
clone_size: many
d_call: -
j_call: TRBJ2-1
cdr3_nt: TGTGCCAGCAGCTCTAAAACCCTCGACTATGAGCAGTTCTTC
cdr3_aa: CASSSKTLDYEQFF

v_call: TRBV12-3/TRBV12-4
clone_size: once
d_call: TRBD2
j_call: TRBJ2-5
cdr3_nt: TGTGCCAGCAGTTTAGGGACTAGACAAGAGACCCAGTACTTC
cdr3_aa: CASSLGTRQETQYF

v_call: TRBV4-2
clone_size: few
d_call: -
j_call: TRBJ2-1
cdr3_nt: TGTGCCAGCAGCCAAGTTCAGGGTGGAACGAACGATGAGCAGTTCTTC
cdr3_aa: CASSQVQGGTNDEQFF

v_call: TRBV7-3
clone_size: -
d_call: TRBD1
j_call: TRBJ2-3
cdr3_nt: TGTGCCAGCAGCTCTCTGAACCGACAGGGCGTGACAGATACGCAGTATTTT
cdr3_aa: CASSSLNRQGVTDTQYF

v_call: TRBV20-1
clone_size: -
d_call: -
j_call: TRBJ2-1
cdr3_nt: TGCAGTGCTTGTGGACTCAATAGCGAAGGGGGTTACAATGAGCAGTTCTTC
cdr3_aa: CSACGLNSEGGYNEQFF

v_call: TRBV18
clone_size: -
d_call: TRBD2
j_call: TRBJ2-5
cdr3_nt: TGTGCCAGCTCACCAGTTAGCGGGGAGACCCGGTACTTC
cdr3_aa: CASSPVSGETRYF

v_call: TRBV6-5
clone_size: -
d_call: -
j_call: TRBJ1-2
cdr3_nt: TGTGCCAGCAGTTACTCGGGGCTCAACTATGGCTACACCTTC
cdr3_aa: CASSYSGLNYGYTF

v_call: TRBV12-3/TRBV12-4
clone_size: -
d_call: -
j_call: TRBJ2-1
cdr3_nt: TGTGCCAGCAGTTTAGCCCCTATACGTGCGAATGAGCAGTTCTTC
cdr3_aa: CASSLAPIRANEQFF

v_call: TRBV20-1
clone_size: -
d_call: -
j_call: TRBJ1-2
cdr3_nt: TGCAGTGCCTCGACCGCAGAGGGGGTTGGAAGCTACACCTTC
cdr3_aa: CSASTAEGVGSYTF

v_call: TRBV12-3/TRBV12-4
clone_size: -
d_call: TRBD2
j_call: TRBJ2-1
cdr3_nt: TGTGCCAGCAGCTGGGACGGGAGGGCCTTCAATGAGCAGTTCTTC
cdr3_aa: CASSWDGRAFNEQFF

v_call: TRBV12-3/TRBV12-4
clone_size: -
d_call: -
j_call: TRBJ1-4
cdr3_nt: TGTGCCAGCAAGGAGGGTTTGTACGGAGGTGTTGGAAAACTGTTTTTT
cdr3_aa: CASKEGLYGGVGKLFF

v_call: TRBV24-1
clone_size: -
d_call: TRBD2
j_call: TRBJ2-1
cdr3_nt: TGTGCCACCAGTGATTTGGGGGGTAGCGGGATACCCAATGAGCAGTTCTTC
cdr3_aa: CATSDLGGSGIPNEQFF

v_call: TRBV20-1
clone_size: -
d_call: -
j_call: TRBJ2-7
cdr3_nt: TGCAGTGCTAGAAGTCCCGGTTCTAGCGATTCCTACGAGCAGTACTTC
cdr3_aa: CSARSPGSSDSYEQYF

v_call: TRBV28
clone_size: -
d_call: -
j_call: TRBJ1-5
cdr3_nt: TGTGCCAGCAGTCTCCACTCCGGAGATCAGCCCCAGCATTTT
cdr3_aa: CASSLHSGDQPQHF

v_call: TRBV14
clone_size: few
d_call: TRBD1
j_call: TRBJ1-4
cdr3_nt: TGTGCCAGCAGCCCTACGCTTTCCCTGGGGACAGGATGGTTAATTGCAACTAATGAAAAACTGTTTTTT
cdr3_aa: CASSPTLSLGTGWLIATNEKLFF

v_call: TRBV12-3/TRBV12-4
clone_size: -
d_call: TRBD1
j_call: TRBJ1-2
cdr3_nt: TGTGCCAGCAGTCCAAAGGACAGGAGTGACTATGGCTACACCTTC
cdr3_aa: CASSPKDRSDYGYTF

v_call: TRBV12-3/TRBV12-4
clone_size: few
d_call: TRBD1
j_call: TRBJ2-5
cdr3_nt: TGTGCCAGCAGTTTAGGGCCAGGGGGAAACTCTAAGGTTGAGACCCAGTACTTC
cdr3_aa: CASSLGPGGNSKVETQYF

v_call: TRBV6-5
clone_size: -
d_call: -
j_call: TRBJ1-5
cdr3_nt: TGTGCCAGCAGCTCAGGACTGTCCAGTCAGCCCCAGCATTTT
cdr3_aa: CASSSGLSSQPQHF

v_call: TRBV28
clone_size: -
d_call: -
j_call: TRBJ2-7
cdr3_nt: TGTGCCAGCAGTTTGGTTTTAGATTCGGACGGCTCCTACGAGCAGTACTTC
cdr3_aa: CASSLVLDSDGSYEQYF

v_call: TRBV29-1
clone_size: -
d_call: TRBD1
j_call: TRBJ1-1
cdr3_nt: TGCAGCGTTGAAGCCACGACAGGGGGCCGTGAAGCTTTCTTT
cdr3_aa: CSVEATTGGREAFF

v_call: TRBV15
clone_size: -
d_call: -
j_call: TRBJ2-7
cdr3_nt: TGTGCCACCAGCAGAGTATCGTCCTACGAGCAGTACTTC
cdr3_aa: CATSRVSSYEQYF

v_call: TRBV29-1
clone_size: few
d_call: -
j_call: TRBJ1-1
cdr3_nt: TGCGGCGTTGCGGGGGGCACTGAAGCTTTCTTT
cdr3_aa: CGVAGGTEAFF

v_call: TRBV4-1
clone_size: -
d_call: -
j_call: TRBJ2-7
cdr3_nt: TGCGCCAGCAGCCAAGCTCGTCCTCTCGGCGAGCAGTACTTC
cdr3_aa: CASSQARPLGEQYF

v_call: TRBV7-3
clone_size: many
d_call: TRBD1
j_call: TRBJ2-5
cdr3_nt: TGTGCCAGCAGCGCGACAGGGACAGGTCAAGAGACCCAGTACTTC
cdr3_aa: CASSATGTGQETQYF

v_call: TRBV7-3
clone_size: few
d_call: -
j_call: TRBJ2-5
cdr3_nt: TGTGCCAGCAGCTTACGGGGTAAAGAGACCCAGTACTTC
cdr3_aa: CASSLRGKETQYF

v_call: TRBV18
clone_size: once
d_call: -
j_call: TRBJ2-7
cdr3_nt: TGTGCCAGCTCACCAGTAGGGAGCGGGTCCTACGAGCAGTACTTC
cdr3_aa: CASSPVGSGSYEQYF

v_call: TRBV29-1
clone_size: -
d_call: -
j_call: TRBJ2-3
cdr3_nt: TGCAGCGTTTTATCGGCGGCAGATACGCAGTATTTT
cdr3_aa: CSVLSAADTQYF

v_call: TRBV4-3
clone_size: -
d_call: -
j_call: TRBJ2-4
cdr3_nt: TGCGCCAGCAGCCAAGCCGGGACTGTAGCCAAAAACATTCAGTACTTC
cdr3_aa: CASSQAGTVAKNIQYF

v_call: TRBV15
clone_size: -
d_call: -
j_call: TRBJ2-3
cdr3_nt: TGTGCCACCAGCAGAGCGATGGATACGCAGTATTTT
cdr3_aa: CATSRAMDTQYF